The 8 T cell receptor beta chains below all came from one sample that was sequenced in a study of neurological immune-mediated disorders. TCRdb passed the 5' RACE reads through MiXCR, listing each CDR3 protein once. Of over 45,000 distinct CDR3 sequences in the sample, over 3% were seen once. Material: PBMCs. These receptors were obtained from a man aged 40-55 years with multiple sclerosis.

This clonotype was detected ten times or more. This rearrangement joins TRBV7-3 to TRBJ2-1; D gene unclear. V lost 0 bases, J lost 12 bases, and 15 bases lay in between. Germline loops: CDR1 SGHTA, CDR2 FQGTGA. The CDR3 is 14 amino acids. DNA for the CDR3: TGTGCCAGCAGCTTAACACTGGGCCCCGCGAGGCAGTTCTTC. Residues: CASSLTLGPARQFF.

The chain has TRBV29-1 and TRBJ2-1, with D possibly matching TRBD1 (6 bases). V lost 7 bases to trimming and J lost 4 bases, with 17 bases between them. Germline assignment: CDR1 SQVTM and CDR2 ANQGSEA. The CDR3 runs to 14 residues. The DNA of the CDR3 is TGCAGCGCCGCTAGGGACACCGATTACAATGAGCAGTTCTTC. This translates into CSAARDTDYNEQFF.

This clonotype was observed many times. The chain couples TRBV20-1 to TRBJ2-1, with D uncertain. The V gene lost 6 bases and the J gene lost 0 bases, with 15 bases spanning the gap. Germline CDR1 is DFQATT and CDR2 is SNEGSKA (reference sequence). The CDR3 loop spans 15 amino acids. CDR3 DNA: TGCAGTGCCCAGAGTGCCGTCGGCTCCTACAATGAGCAGTTCTTC. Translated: CSAQSAVGSYNEQFF.

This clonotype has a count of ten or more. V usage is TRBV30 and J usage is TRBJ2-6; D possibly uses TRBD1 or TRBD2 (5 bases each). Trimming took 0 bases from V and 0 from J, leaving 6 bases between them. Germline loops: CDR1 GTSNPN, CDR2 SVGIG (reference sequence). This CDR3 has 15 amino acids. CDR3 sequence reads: CAWSVGTSGANVLTF. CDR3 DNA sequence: TGTGCCTGGAGTGTTGGGACCTCTGGGGCCAACGTCCTGACTTTC.

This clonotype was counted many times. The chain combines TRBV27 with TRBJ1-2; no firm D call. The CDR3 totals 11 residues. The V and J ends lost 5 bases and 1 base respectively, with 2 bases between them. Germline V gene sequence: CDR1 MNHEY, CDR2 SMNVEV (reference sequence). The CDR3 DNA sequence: TGTGCCAGCAGTCATAACTATGGCTACACCTTC. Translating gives CASSHNYGYTF.

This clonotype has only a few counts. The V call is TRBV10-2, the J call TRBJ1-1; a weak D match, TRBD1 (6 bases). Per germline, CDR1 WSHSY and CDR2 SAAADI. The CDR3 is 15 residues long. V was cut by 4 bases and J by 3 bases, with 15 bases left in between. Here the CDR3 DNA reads TGCGCCAGCAGTGGAGGATCAGGGGCCTACACTGAAGCTTTCTTT. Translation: CASSGGSGAYTEAFF.

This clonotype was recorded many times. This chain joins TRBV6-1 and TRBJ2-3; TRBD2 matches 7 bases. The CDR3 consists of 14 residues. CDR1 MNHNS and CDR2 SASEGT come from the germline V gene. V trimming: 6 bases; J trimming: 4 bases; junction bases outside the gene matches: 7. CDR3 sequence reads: CASSRTLASDTQYF. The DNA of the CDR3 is TGTGCCAGCAGCCGCACACTAGCGTCAGATACGCAGTATTTT.

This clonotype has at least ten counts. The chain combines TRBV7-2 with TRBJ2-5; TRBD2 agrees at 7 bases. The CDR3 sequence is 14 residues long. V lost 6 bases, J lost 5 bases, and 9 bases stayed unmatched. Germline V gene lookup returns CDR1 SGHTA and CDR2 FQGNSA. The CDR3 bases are TGTGCCAGCAGTTGGACTAGGCTCGTGGAGACCCAGTACTTC. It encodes CASSWTRLVETQYF.